These T cell receptor beta chains were read from a single sample in a study of blood T cell repertoires in COVID-19. TCRdb's copy holds only in-frame clones and misses some; the assay was immunoSEQ multiplex PCR. The table has about 100,000 clones, 80% to 95% seen once. The sample was peripheral blood. The receptor source for this set is a man aged 55 to 70 with acute or convalescent COVID-19. Each CDR3 is given with its conserved first and last residue. D genes are given only for firm matches. Expanded clones get a size class; other rows say once, few or many, or leave the size out.

v_gene	abundance	d_gene	j_gene	CDR3nt	CDR3aa
TRBV11-3	.	.	TRBJ1-6	TGTGCCAGCAATCTTCTAGGTTCACCCCTCCACTTT	CASNLLGSPLHF
TRBV2	.	.	TRBJ1-2	TGTGCCAGCAGTGAGGGAGGGGCAAACTATGGCTACACCTTC	CASSEGGANYGYTF
TRBV5-4	.	TRBD2	TRBJ2-3	TGTGCCAGCAGCTTGGTCGGGAGGTCCGCAGATACGCAGTATTTT	CASSLVGRSADTQYF
TRBV30	.	TRBD1	TRBJ1-2	TGTGCCTGGAGTAACATGGGGGGACAGAGGATGCCTCAGGATGGCTACACCTTC	CAWSNMGGQRMPQDGYTF
TRBV3-1/TRBV3-2	.	.	TRBJ2-1	TGTGCCAGCAGCCAGCCTCTAGCGACGTCCTACAATGAGCAGTTCTTC	CASSQPLATSYNEQFF
TRBV5-1	.	.	TRBJ2-2	TGCGCCAGCAGCGACCAGGGGACCACCGGGGAGCTGTTTTTT	CASSDQGTTGELFF
TRBV5-1	.	TRBD2	TRBJ2-1	TGCGCCAGCAGCTTAAGCGGGAGTGGAAATGAGCAGTTCTTC	CASSLSGSGNEQFF
TRBV27	.	.	TRBJ1-3	TGTGCCAGCAGTCCAGGGGGAAACACCATATATTTT	CASSPGGNTIYF
TRBV9	few	TRBD1	TRBJ1-6	TGTGCCAGCAGCTCAGGCCCAGGGGGTTCACCCCTCCACTTT	CASSSGPGGSPLHF
TRBV4-1	.	.	TRBJ2-2	TGCGCCAGCAGCCATCCCCTCGCTAGCGCCAACACCGGGGAGCTGTTTTTT	CASSHPLASANTGELFF
TRBV6-4	.	TRBD2	TRBJ2-2	TGTGCCAGCAGTGAAACGGTAGCGGGGATCACCGGGGAGCTGTTTTTT	CASSETVAGITGELFF
TRBV6-5	.	TRBD2	TRBJ2-1	TGTGCCAGCAGCGGACTAGCGGGGAGCGATGAGCAGTTCTTC	CASSGLAGSDEQFF
TRBV12-3/TRBV12-4	.	.	TRBJ1-3	TGTGCTACTGGGCGGGGGGTTGGCACCATATATTTT	CATGRGVGTIYF
TRBV28	.	.	TRBJ1-6	TGTGCCAGCAGTGGGTTAGGCGCAGGCATCCTATCACCCCTCCACTTT	CASSGLGAGILSPLHF
TRBV4-1	.	.	TRBJ2-1	TGCGCCAGCAGCCAAGATGGGGCCTCCTACAATGAGCAGTTCTTC	CASSQDGASYNEQFF
TRBV15	.	TRBD2	TRBJ2-2	TGTGCCACCAGCAGAGAGCTAGCGGGACCCGGGGAGCTGTTTTTT	CATSRELAGPGELFF
TRBV6-1	.	TRBD1	TRBJ1-1	TGTGCCAGCAGTGACAGGGGGCTTTCGAACACTGAAGCTTTCTTT	CASSDRGLSNTEAFF
TRBV2	.	TRBD2	TRBJ2-1	TGTGCCAGCAGTCCCTCTAGCGGGGGGTACAATGAGCAGTTCTTC	CASSPSSGGYNEQFF
TRBV12-3/TRBV12-4	once	.	TRBJ1-5	TGTGCCAGCAGCCGCGGCAATCAGCCCCAGCATTTT	CASSRGNQPQHF
TRBV7-8	few	.	TRBJ1-2	TGTGCCAGCAGCCTCAACCGTGGGGGAGGGTCTGGCTACACCTTC	CASSLNRGGGSGYTF
TRBV5-4	.	TRBD1	TRBJ1-6	TGTGCCAGCAGCTTACCGGGACAGGGGGAAATTTCACCCCTCCACTTT	CASSLPGQGEISPLHF
TRBV19	.	TRBD1	TRBJ1-2	TGTGCCAGTAGTAGTTTAGCCCCCGGGACAGGGGGAGAAGGCTACACCTTC	CASSSLAPGTGGEGYTF
TRBV11-2	.	.	TRBJ1-1	TGTGCCAGCAGCCTAGAGGCGGATCCCGGAGCTCGCACTGAAGCTTTCTTT	CASSLEADPGARTEAFF
TRBV19	.	.	TRBJ2-2	TGTGCCAGTAGTCCCGGGTACACCGGGGAGCTGTTTTTT	CASSPGYTGELFF
TRBV5-6	.	.	TRBJ2-7	TGTGCCAGCAGCTTCGCGGGACGGAGCTCCTACGAGCAGTACTTC	CASSFAGRSSYEQYF
TRBV28	.	TRBD1	TRBJ1-6	TGTGCCAGCAGTTTCGGACAGGTTAGCTCACCCCTCCACTTT	CASSFGQVSSPLHF
TRBV19	.	.	TRBJ1-4	TGTGCCAGTAGTATCCGCTCTGGGGCAGTCAATGAAAAACTGTTTTTT	CASSIRSGAVNEKLFF
TRBV28	.	.	TRBJ1-6	TGTGCCAGCAGTTCGTACAGGGTGGATAATTCACCCCTCCACTTT	CASSSYRVDNSPLHF
TRBV7-9	.	.	TRBJ2-5	TGTGCCAGCAGCTTAGAATCTGAGACCCAGTACTTC	CASSLESETQYF
TRBV25-1	.	TRBD1	TRBJ1-2	TGTGCCAGCAGGTCGGACAGGGGGCACGGGGGCTACACCTTC	CASRSDRGHGGYTF
TRBV5-1	once	TRBD1	TRBJ2-3	TGCGCCAGCAGCTCAACCTCAGGGGGAGGCACAGATACGCAGTATTTT	CASSSTSGGGTDTQYF
TRBV5-8	.	TRBD1	TRBJ2-1	TGTGCCAGCAGCGCGGACAGGTGGGAGCAGTTCTTC	CASSADRWEQFF
TRBV18	.	.	TRBJ2-6	TGTGCCAGCTCACCCCCAGTCTCTGGGGCCAACGTCCTGACTTTC	CASSPPVSGANVLTF
TRBV7-9	.	TRBD2	TRBJ2-1	TGTGCCAGCAGTACCCCGGGACTAGCGGGAGGGAATGAGCAGTTCTTC	CASSTPGLAGGNEQFF
TRBV6-4	.	.	TRBJ2-7	TGTGCCAGCAGTTGCCCCCACCCGAGCGAGCAGTACTTC	CASSCPHPSEQYF
TRBV6-2/TRBV6-3	once	TRBD1	TRBJ2-1	TGTGCCAGCAGTCCGACAGGGGTCTTACAGTTCTTC	CASSPTGVLQFF
TRBV30	.	.	TRBJ1-6	TGTGCCTGGAGTGTAGGCTTCGGAGGGGCCCTCCACTTT	CAWSVGFGGALHF
TRBV2	.	.	TRBJ1-6	TGTGCCAGCAGTGAAAGGGGCGCTTCACCCCTCCACTTT	CASSERGASPLHF
TRBV28	.	.	TRBJ2-1	TGTGCCAGCAGTTCATCGGGGATAGTATCCAGTGAGCAGTTCTTC	CASSSSGIVSSEQFF
TRBV5-1	.	.	TRBJ2-1	TGCGCCAGCAGCTGGACTGGGAATGAGCAGTTCTTC	CASSWTGNEQFF
TRBV10-1	.	.	TRBJ1-1	TGCGCCAGCAGTGATATGCCGTCCGGTCTGAACACTGAAGCTTTCTTT	CASSDMPSGLNTEAFF
TRBV6-5	once	.	TRBJ2-5	TGTGCCAGCAGCAACCAAGAGACCCAGTACTTC	CASSNQETQYF
TRBV19	.	.	TRBJ2-2	TGTGCCACCCCCCGAGACAGGAACACCGGGGAGCTGTTTTTT	CATPRDRNTGELFF
TRBV28	.	.	TRBJ2-7	TGTGCCAGCCGAATCGGACAGACCTACGAGCAGTACTTC	CASRIGQTYEQYF